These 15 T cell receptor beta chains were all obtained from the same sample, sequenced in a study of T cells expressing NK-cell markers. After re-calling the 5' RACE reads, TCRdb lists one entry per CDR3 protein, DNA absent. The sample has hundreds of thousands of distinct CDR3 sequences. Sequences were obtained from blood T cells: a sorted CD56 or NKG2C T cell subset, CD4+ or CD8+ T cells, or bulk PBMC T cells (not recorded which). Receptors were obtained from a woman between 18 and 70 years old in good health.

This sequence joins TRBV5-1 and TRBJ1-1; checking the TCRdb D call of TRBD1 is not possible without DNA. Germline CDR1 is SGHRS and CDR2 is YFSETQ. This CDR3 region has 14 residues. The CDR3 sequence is CASSSFTGNTEAFF.

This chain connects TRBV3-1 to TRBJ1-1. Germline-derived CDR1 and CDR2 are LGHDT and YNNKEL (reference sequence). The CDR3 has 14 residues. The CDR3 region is CASSQDRVHTEAFF.

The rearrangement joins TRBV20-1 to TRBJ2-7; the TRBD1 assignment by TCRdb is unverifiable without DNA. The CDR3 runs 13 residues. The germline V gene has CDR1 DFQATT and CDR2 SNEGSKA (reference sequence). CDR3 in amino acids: CSARKDRVYEQYF.

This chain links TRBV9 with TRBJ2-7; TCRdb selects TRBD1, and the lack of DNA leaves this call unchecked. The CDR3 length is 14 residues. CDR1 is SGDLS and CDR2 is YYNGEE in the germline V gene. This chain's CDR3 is CASSERTGAYEQYF.

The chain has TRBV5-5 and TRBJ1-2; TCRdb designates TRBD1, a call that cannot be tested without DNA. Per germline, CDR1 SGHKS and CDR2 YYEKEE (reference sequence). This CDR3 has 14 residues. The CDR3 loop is CASSFPEGAEGYTF.

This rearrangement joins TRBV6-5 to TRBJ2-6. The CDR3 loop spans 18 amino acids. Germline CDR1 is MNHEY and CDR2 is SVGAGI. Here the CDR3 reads CASSYSSMTGSGANVLTF.

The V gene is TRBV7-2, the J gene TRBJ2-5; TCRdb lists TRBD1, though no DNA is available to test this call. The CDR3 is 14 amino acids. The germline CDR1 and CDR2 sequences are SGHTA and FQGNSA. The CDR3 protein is CASSDRGSQETQYF.

CDR3 protein: CASSYSFLKTSYNEQFF. The chain uses TRBV6-5 and TRBJ2-1. The length of the CDR3 is 17 residues. Germline lookup yields CDR1 MNHEY and CDR2 SVGAGI.

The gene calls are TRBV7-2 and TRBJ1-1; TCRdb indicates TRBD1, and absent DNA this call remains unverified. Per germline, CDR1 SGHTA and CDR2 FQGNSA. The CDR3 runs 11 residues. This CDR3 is CASNGGTEAFF.

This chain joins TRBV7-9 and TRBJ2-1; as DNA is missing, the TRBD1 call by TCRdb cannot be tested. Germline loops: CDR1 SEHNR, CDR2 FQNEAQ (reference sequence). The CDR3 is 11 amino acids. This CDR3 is CASSLRGEQFF.

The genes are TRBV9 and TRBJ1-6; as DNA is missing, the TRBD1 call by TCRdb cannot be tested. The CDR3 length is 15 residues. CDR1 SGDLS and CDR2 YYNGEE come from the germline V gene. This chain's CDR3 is CASSVVAGPNSPLHF.

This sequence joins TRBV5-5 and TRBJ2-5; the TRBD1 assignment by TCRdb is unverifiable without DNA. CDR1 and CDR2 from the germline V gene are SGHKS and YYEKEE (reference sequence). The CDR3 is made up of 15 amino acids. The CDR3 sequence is CASSRRLGVGETQYF.

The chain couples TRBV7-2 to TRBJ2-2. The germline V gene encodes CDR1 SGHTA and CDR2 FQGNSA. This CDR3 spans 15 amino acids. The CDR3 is CASSYTSIAGGELFF.

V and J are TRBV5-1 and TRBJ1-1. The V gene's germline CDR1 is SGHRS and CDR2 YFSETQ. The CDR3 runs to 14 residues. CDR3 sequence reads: CASSWDRGKTEAFF.

This CDR3 is CASSGSGRAGGYEQYF. The rearrangement joins TRBV25-1 to TRBJ2-7; TCRdb reports TRBD2, a call that lacks DNA to check it against. Germline CDR1 is MGHDK and CDR2 is SYGVNS. This CDR3 comprises 16 residues.